The rows below give T cell receptor beta chains drawn from one sample of a study of PD-1 blockade in classical Hodgkin lymphoma. TCRdb keeps only in-frame clones here, not all; method: immunoSEQ multiplex PCR. The sample yields around 19,000 clones, more than 80% seen once. Specimen: CD8+ T cells from blood, collected before the fourth cycle of nivolumab. The receptors originated from a human donor with classical Hodgkin lymphoma. The CDR3 runs from the conserved cysteine through the conserved F or W. The D gene is left open where the match is weak. Clone size, where shown, is once, few, many, or a class for clones that have expanded.

NA	TRBV5-1	TRBJ2-7	NA	CASSPYPPALGTFYEQYF	TGCGCCAGCAGCCCCTACCCCCCGGCGCTGGGGACCTTCTACGAGCAGTACTTC
NA	TRBV27	TRBJ2-7	NA	CASSLAGPREQYF	TGTGCCAGCAGTTTGGCGGGTCCTAGAGAGCAGTACTTC
once	TRBV5-6	TRBJ2-2	TRBD2	CASSFLAGGTNTGELFF	TGTGCCAGCAGCTTCCTAGCGGGGGGGACGAACACCGGGGAGCTGTTTTTT
NA	TRBV10-1	TRBJ2-7	NA	CASSADRSYEQYF	TGCGCCAGCAGTGCCGACAGATCCTACGAGCAGTACTTC
NA	TRBV30	TRBJ2-7	NA	CAWSYAHALGDQPYEQYF	TGTGCCTGGAGTTATGCCCACGCCCTGGGGGATCAGCCCTACGAGCAGTACTTC
NA	TRBV7-6	TRBJ2-7	TRBD1	CASSYRGLISHEQYF	TGTGCCAGCAGCTACAGGGGGCTAATTTCCCACGAGCAGTACTTC
NA	TRBV7-2	TRBJ1-1	NA	CASRPGGTEAFF	TGTGCCAGCAGACCAGGAGGTACTGAAGCTTTCTTT
few	TRBV28	TRBJ2-7	TRBD1	CASSEGTGYEQYF	TGTGCCAGCAGTGAGGGGACAGGGTACGAGCAGTACTTC
NA	TRBV2	TRBJ2-6	NA	CASSEAPLGANVLTF	TGTGCCAGCAGTGAGGCCCCCCTGGGGGCCAACGTCCTGACTTTC
NA	TRBV19	TRBJ2-1	NA	CASSIKGSYNEQFF	TGTGCCAGTAGTATAAAGGGATCCTACAATGAGCAGTTCTTC
few	TRBV2	TRBJ1-5	NA	CASSVDGNQPQHF	TGTGCCAGCAGTGTTGACGGGAATCAGCCCCAGCATTTT
NA	TRBV5-4	TRBJ2-7	NA	CASSLGRGSNEQYF	TGTGCCAGCAGCTTGGGTAGGGGATCTAACGAGCAGTACTTC
once	TRBV11-3	TRBJ1-1	NA	CASSPTGRDTEAFF	TGTGCCAGCAGCCCAACAGGGAGGGACACTGAAGCTTTCTTT
NA	TRBV27	TRBJ2-3	NA	CASSTPSDTQYF	TGTGCCAGTTCAACACCGTCGGATACGCAGTATTTT
NA	TRBV4-1	TRBJ2-1	NA	CASSQVEGTYNEQFF	TGCGCCAGCAGCCAAGTCGAGGGGACGTACAATGAGCAGTTCTTC
NA	TRBV7-2	TRBJ2-5	TRBD2	CASSLDTGGYQETQYF	TGTGCCAGCAGCTTAGACACGGGGGGGTACCAAGAGACCCAGTACTTC
once	TRBV11-3	TRBJ2-7	TRBD1	CASSLLPPRTGGEEQYF	TGTGCCAGCAGCTTATTACCTCCCCGGACAGGGGGTGAAGAGCAGTACTTC
NA	TRBV7-6	TRBJ2-5	TRBD1	CASSSGQGHETQYF	TGTGCCAGCAGCTCTGGACAGGGGCATGAGACCCAGTACTTC
NA	TRBV11-3	TRBJ2-2	TRBD2	CASSARPNRLAGGCAGELFF	TGTGCCAGCAGCGCCCGCCCAAATCGACTAGCGGGGGGGTGCGCCGGGGAGCTGTTTTTT
NA	TRBV7-9	TRBJ2-7	TRBD1	CASSGDRGLDEQYF	TGTGCCAGCAGCGGGGACAGGGGGCTCGACGAGCAGTACTTC
NA	TRBV7-8	TRBJ2-7	TRBD2	CASSPLAGGYSYEQYF	TGTGCCAGCAGCCCCCTAGCGGGGGGCTACTCCTACGAGCAGTACTTC
NA	TRBV9	TRBJ2-1	NA	CASSVGLASYNEQFF	TGTGCCAGCAGCGTAGGGCTGGCCTCCTACAATGAGCAGTTCTTC
NA	TRBV7-2	TRBJ2-2	NA	CASSLARGASTGELFF	TGTGCCAGCAGCTTAGCACGGGGGGCCTCTACCGGGGAGCTGTTTTTT
NA	TRBV9	TRBJ1-2	NA	CASSVGQGYGYTF	TGTGCCAGCAGCGTAGGTCAGGGCTATGGCTACACCTTC
NA	TRBV4-3	TRBJ1-1	NA	CASSQDLREGNTEAFF	TGCGCCAGCAGCCAAGATTTGAGGGAAGGGAACACTGAAGCTTTCTTT
once	TRBV30	TRBJ2-5	TRBD2	CAWSTLLAGGETQYF	TGTGCCTGGAGCACACTGCTAGCGGGGGGTGAGACCCAGTACTTC
NA	TRBV19	TRBJ1-3	NA	CASTHFSGNTIYF	TGTGCCAGTACTCATTTCTCTGGAAACACCATATATTTT
NA	TRBV5-6	TRBJ1-5	NA	CASSLFSEGGQPQHF	TGTGCCAGCAGCTTGTTTTCGGAAGGAGGCCAGCCCCAGCATTTT
NA	TRBV7-9	TRBJ1-1	NA	CASSLAQRGSKGAFF	TGTGCCAGCAGCTTAGCTCAGCGGGGCAGCAAGGGAGCTTTCTTT
once	TRBV19	TRBJ1-1	TRBD1	CASTSDRGLAGNTEAFF	TGTGCCAGTACCTCGGACAGGGGCCTGGCTGGGAACACTGAAGCTTTCTTT
once	TRBV7-3	TRBJ2-1	TRBD1	CASSYGPGQGYNEQFF	TGTGCCAGCAGCTACGGCCCGGGACAGGGATACAATGAGCAGTTCTTC
once	TRBV27	TRBJ2-6	NA	CASSPGANVLTF	TGTGCCAGCAGCCCAGGGGCCAACGTCCTGACTTTC
NA	TRBV19	TRBJ1-1	TRBD1	CASIPDRGLNTEAFF	TGTGCCAGTATTCCGGACAGGGGTCTGAACACTGAAGCTTTCTTT
NA	TRBV10-3	TRBJ2-7	TRBD1	CAISVEGQGLEQYF	TGTGCCATCAGTGTTGAGGGACAGGGATTAGAGCAGTACTTC
NA	TRBV14	TRBJ2-7	NA	CASSHAGRRYEQYF	TGTGCCAGCAGCCACGCGGGACGGCGCTACGAGCAGTACTTC
NA	TRBV6-6	TRBJ2-5	NA	CASNINIPGTQYF	TGTGCCAGCAATATCAATATCCCGGGGACCCAGTACTTC
NA	TRBV27	TRBJ1-5	TRBD1	CASSSTGSNQPQHF	TGTGCCAGCAGTTCGACAGGGAGCAATCAGCCCCAGCATTTT
NA	TRBV30	TRBJ2-7	NA	CACRRYEQYF	TGTGCCTGTCGACGCTACGAGCAGTACTTC
NA	TRBV30	TRBJ2-2	NA	CAWSVVVPGELFF	TGTGCCTGGAGTGTCGTAGTACCCGGGGAGCTGTTTTTT
few	TRBV7-2	TRBJ2-1	NA	CASSLGGQYNEQFF	TGTGCCAGCAGCTTGGGGGGGCAGTACAATGAGCAGTTCTTC
once	TRBV7-2	TRBJ2-1	TRBD2	CASSPWESGGIRSNEQFF	TGTGCCAGCAGCCCCTGGGAGAGCGGGGGGATACGGTCCAATGAGCAGTTCTTC
few	TRBV19	TRBJ1-2	TRBD1	CASRTGNYGYTF	TGTGCCAGTAGGACAGGGAACTATGGCTACACCTTC
NA	TRBV25-1	TRBJ1-2	NA	CASTRDLNYGYTF	TGTGCCAGCACCAGGGATCTTAACTATGGCTACACCTTC
NA	TRBV19	TRBJ2-5	NA	CASTRTSAGETQYF	TGTGCCAGTACCCGAACTAGTGCCGGGGAGACCCAGTACTTC
NA	TRBV30	TRBJ2-7	NA	CAWSVRPGAGYEQYF	TGTGCCTGGAGTGTACGTCCGGGGGCGGGATACGAGCAGTACTTC
NA	TRBV27	TRBJ2-7	TRBD1	CASSYLDRGPYEQYF	TGTGCCAGCAGTTACCTTGACAGGGGCCCCTACGAGCAGTACTTC
NA	TRBV5-4	TRBJ2-1	NA	CASSLGGTLNEQFF	TGTGCCAGCAGCTTGGGTGGGACGCTCAATGAGCAGTTCTTC
NA	TRBV11-2	TRBJ2-7	TRBD2	CASSLVPSGGVEQYF	TGTGCCAGCAGCTTAGTACCTAGCGGGGGTGTCGAGCAGTACTTC
NA	TRBV10-1	TRBJ1-3	TRBD1	CASSVDRGSGNTIYF	TGCGCCAGCAGTGTTGACAGGGGGTCTGGAAACACCATATATTTT
NA	TRBV4-2	TRBJ1-1	NA	CASSLLTDTEAFF	TGTGCCAGCAGCCTTTTGACAGACACTGAAGCTTTCTTT
once	TRBV4-3	TRBJ2-7	TRBD1	CASSQGTGYEQYF	TGCGCCAGCAGCCAGGGGACAGGCTACGAGCAGTACTTC
few	TRBV5-4	TRBJ2-4	NA	CASSFQGGKNIQYF	TGTGCCAGCAGCTTCCAGGGTGGCAAAAACATTCAGTACTTC
NA	TRBV4-1	TRBJ1-1	NA	CASSQGQVDTEAFF	TGCGCCAGCAGCCAAGGCCAGGTCGACACTGAAGCTTTCTTT
NA	TRBV11-3	TRBJ2-2	NA	CASSLVNTGELFF	TGTGCCAGCAGCTTGGTGAACACCGGGGAGCTGTTTTTT
NA	TRBV9	TRBJ1-5	NA	CASSGGESNQPQHF	TGTGCCAGCAGCGGTGGGGAAAGCAATCAGCCCCAGCATTTT
NA	TRBV28	TRBJ2-7	NA	CASSLYPPGSSYEQYF	TGTGCCAGCAGTTTATACCCACCCGGGAGCTCCTACGAGCAGTACTTC
NA	TRBV10-1	TRBJ2-7	NA	CASSEFPGTSYEQYF	TGCGCCAGCAGTGAGTTCCCCGGTACCTCCTACGAGCAGTACTTC
NA	TRBV5-4	TRBJ2-5	NA	CASSQSEGAWETQYF	TGTGCCAGCAGCCAGTCGGAGGGGGCTTGGGAGACCCAGTACTTC
NA	TRBV4-2	TRBJ2-3	TRBD2	CASSRGLGPDTQYF	TGTGCCAGCAGCCGTGGACTAGGACCAGATACGCAGTATTTT
NA	TRBV19	TRBJ2-5	TRBD1	CASSRTGTGETQYF	TGTGCCAGTAGTAGAACCGGGACAGGGGAGACCCAGTACTTC